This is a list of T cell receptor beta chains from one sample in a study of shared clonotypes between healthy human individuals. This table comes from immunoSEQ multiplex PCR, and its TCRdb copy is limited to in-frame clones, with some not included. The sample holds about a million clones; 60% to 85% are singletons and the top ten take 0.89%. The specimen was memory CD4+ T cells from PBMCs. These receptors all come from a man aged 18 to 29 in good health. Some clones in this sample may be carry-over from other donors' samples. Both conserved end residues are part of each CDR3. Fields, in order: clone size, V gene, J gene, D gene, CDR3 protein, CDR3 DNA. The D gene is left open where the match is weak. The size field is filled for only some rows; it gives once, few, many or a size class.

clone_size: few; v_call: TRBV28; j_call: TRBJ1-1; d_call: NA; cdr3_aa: CASSLGGNTEAFF; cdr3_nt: TGTGCCAGCAGTTTAGGGGGGAACACTGAAGCTTTCTTT
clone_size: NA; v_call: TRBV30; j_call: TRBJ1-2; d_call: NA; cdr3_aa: CAWRDLYGYTF; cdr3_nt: TGTGCCTGGAGGGACCTCTATGGCTACACCTTC
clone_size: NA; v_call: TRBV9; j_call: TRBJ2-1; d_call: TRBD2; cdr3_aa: CASSVGSGRASEQFF; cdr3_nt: TGTGCCAGCAGCGTAGGGAGCGGGAGGGCCTCTGAGCAGTTCTTC
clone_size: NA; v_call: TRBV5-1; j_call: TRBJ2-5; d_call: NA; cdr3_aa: CASSGRLQETQYF; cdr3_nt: TGCGCCAGCAGCGGGAGGCTCCAAGAGACCCAGTACTTC
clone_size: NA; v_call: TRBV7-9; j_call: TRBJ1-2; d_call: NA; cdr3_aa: CASSLGGADGYTF; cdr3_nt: TGTGCCAGCAGCTTAGGGGGCGCAGATGGCTACACCTTC
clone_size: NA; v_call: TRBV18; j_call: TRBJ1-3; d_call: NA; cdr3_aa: CASSPPGGSGNTIYF; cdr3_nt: TGTGCCAGCTCACCGCCCGGGGGCTCTGGAAACACCATATATTTT
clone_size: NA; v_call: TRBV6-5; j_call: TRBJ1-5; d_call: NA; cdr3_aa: CASRHPVEGNQPQHF; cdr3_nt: TGTGCCAGCAGACACCCAGTGGAGGGCAATCAGCCCCAGCATTTT
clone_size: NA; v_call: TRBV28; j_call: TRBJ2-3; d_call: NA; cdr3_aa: CASSSLATDTQYF; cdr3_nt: TGTGCCAGCAGTTCTCTAGCGACAGATACGCAGTATTTT
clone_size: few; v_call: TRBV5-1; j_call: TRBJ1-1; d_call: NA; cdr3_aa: CASSLDINTEAFF; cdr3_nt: TGCGCCAGCAGCTTAGACATAAACACTGAAGCTTTCTTT
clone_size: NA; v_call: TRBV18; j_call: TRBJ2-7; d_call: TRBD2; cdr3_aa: CASSSGLVGEQYF; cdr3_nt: TGTGCCAGCTCATCGGGACTAGTAGGTGAGCAGTACTTC
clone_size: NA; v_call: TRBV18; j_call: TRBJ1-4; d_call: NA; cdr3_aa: CASSATGRKNEKLFF; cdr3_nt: TGTGCCAGCTCAGCGACAGGTAGGAAGAATGAAAAACTGTTTTTT
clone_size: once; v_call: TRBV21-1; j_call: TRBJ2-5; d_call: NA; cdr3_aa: CASSAHRVQQETQYF; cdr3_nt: TGTGCCAGCAGCGCCCACAGGGTCCAGCAAGAGACCCAGTACTTC
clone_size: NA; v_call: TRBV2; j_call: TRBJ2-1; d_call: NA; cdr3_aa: CASSEGRSSYNEQFF; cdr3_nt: TGTGCCAGCAGTGAGGGGAGGAGCTCCTACAATGAGCAGTTCTTC
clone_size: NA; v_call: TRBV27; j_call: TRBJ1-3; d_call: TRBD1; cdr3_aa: CATGQASGNTIYF; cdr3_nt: TGTGCCACGGGACAGGCCTCTGGAAACACCATATATTTT
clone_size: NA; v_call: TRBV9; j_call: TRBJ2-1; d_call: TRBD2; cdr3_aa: CASSVASSGGVEQFF; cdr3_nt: TGTGCCAGCAGCGTAGCCTCTAGCGGGGGCGTGGAGCAGTTCTTC
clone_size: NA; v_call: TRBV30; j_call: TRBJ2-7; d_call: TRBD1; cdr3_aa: CACKGAWGEQYF; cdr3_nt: TGTGCCTGTAAGGGGGCCTGGGGAGAGCAGTACTTC
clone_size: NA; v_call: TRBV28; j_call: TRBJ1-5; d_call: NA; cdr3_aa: CASSSIVRAHF; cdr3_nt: TGTGCCAGCAGTTCCATCGTCCGAGCCCATTTT
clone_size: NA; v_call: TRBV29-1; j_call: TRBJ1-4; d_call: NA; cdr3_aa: CSVEEGANEKLFF; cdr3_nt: TGCAGCGTTGAAGAGGGGGCTAATGAAAAACTGTTTTTT
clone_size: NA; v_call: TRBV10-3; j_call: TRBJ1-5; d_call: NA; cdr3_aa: CAISVGLSNQPQHF; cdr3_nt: TGTGCCATCAGTGTAGGGCTTAGCAATCAGCCCCAGCATTTT
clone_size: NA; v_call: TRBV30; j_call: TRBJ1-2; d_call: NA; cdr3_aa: CAWSPEGFGYTF; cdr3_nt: TGTGCCTGGAGTCCCGAGGGCTTTGGCTACACCTTC
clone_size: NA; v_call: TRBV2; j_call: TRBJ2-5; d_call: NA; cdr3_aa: CASSREQNQETQYF; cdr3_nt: TGTGCCAGCAGTCGGGAGCAGAACCAAGAGACCCAGTACTTC
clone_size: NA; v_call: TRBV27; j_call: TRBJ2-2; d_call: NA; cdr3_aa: CASRAGRPGELFF; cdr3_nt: TGTGCCAGCAGGGCAGGGCGGCCCGGGGAGCTGTTTTTT
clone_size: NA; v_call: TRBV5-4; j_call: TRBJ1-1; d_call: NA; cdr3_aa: CASSQGDTHTNTEAFF; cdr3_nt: TGTGCCAGCAGCCAAGGGGACACTCACACCAACACTGAAGCTTTCTTT
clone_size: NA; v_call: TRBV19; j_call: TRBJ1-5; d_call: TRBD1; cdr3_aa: CASTSRDRGKGGNQPQHF; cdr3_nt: TGTGCCAGTACCTCCCGGGACAGGGGTAAAGGGGGCAATCAGCCCCAGCATTTT
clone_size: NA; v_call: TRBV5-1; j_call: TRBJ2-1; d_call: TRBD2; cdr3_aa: CASSWGTSYNEQFF; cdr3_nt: TGCGCCAGCAGCTGGGGGACTAGCTATAATGAGCAGTTCTTC